The entry that follows covers one T cell receptor beta chain sequence. Profiling relied on immunoSEQ multiplex PCR, and the TCRdb table lists in-frame clones only, not all of them. Of 85,000 to 130,000 clones listed, roughly 87% were seen once; the top ten hold roughly 8%. The data originate from a study of T cell responses to AZD1222 COVID-19 vaccine. J gave up 1 base and V 4 bases, and 7 bases lay outside the gene matches. Per germline, CDR1 MNHEY and CDR2 SMNVEV (reference sequence). The CDR3 is 18 amino acids. Sequences were derived from peripheral blood, sampled 28 days after the second AZD1222 dose. V and J are TRBV27 and TRBJ2-3, with 14 bases aligning to TRBD2. The TCR sequence derives from an adult who received the AZD1222 COVID-19 vaccine. CDR3 region: CASSSRLAGGRGTDTQYF. DNA for the CDR3: TGTGCCAGCAGTTCAAGACTAGCGGGGGGGCGGGGCACAGATACGCAGTATTTT.